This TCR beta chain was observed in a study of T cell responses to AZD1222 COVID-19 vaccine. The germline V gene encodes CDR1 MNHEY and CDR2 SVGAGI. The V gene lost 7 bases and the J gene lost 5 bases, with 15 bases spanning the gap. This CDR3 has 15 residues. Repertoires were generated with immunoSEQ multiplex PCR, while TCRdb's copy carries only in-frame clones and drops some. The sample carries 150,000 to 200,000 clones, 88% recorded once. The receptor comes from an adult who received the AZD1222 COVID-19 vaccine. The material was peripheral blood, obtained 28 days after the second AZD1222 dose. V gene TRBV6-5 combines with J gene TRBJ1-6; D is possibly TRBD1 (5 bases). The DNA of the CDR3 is TGTGCCAGCACTACTCAGGGATATGATAATTCACCCCTCCACTTT. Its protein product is CASTTQGYDNSPLHF.